These 4 T cell receptor beta chains share one sample of origin, sequenced in a study of Ad26.COV2.S vaccination and SARS-CoV-2 variants. The table came from immunoSEQ multiplex PCR; TCRdb's copy has only in-frame clones and leaves some out. Among a few hundred thousand clones listed, about nine tenths were seen once. Treatment reported: some 20 received Ad26.COV2.S at low or high dose, single or two shots; 5 received placebo; per-sample allocation not given. At day 63 after the first vaccine or placebo injection, samples were drawn. The sample here was peripheral blood, taken in a trial of Ad26.COV2.S vaccine versus placebo. Source of these receptors: a person aged 18-60 years who received the Ad26.COV2.S COVID-19 vaccine or a placebo.

This chain links TRBV19 with TRBJ2-7; D ambiguous. V was shortened by 5 bases and J by 2 bases, with 10 bases between the two germline ends. The V gene's germline CDR1 is LNHDA and CDR2 SQIVND (reference sequence). The CDR3 is 13 amino acids. The CDR3 DNA is TGTGCCAGTAGTTCCCGTGGGGCCTACGAGCAGTACTTC. Protein product: CASSSRGAYEQYF.

This chain uses TRBV6-5 with TRBJ1-1, with unresolved D. Trimming shortened V by 8 bases and J by 6 bases, and 16 bases separated the two germline ends. Germline CDR1 MNHEY, CDR2 SVGAGI. The CDR3 spans 13 residues. CDR3 sequence: CASRPVELSEAFF. The CDR3 DNA reads TGTGCCAGCCGTCCCGTGGAGCTGTCTGAAGCTTTCTTT.

The V and J genes are TRBV12-3 or TRBV12-4 and TRBJ2-7, with 7 bases lining up with TRBD1. There are 13 residues in the CDR3. J lost 6 bases, V lost 2 bases, and 4 bases had no gene match. CDR3 in DNA: TGTGCCAGCAGTTTACCTGACAGGGCCGAGCAGTACTTC. This codes for CASSLPDRAEQYF.

V and J are TRBV6-5 and TRBJ2-2; the D is unclear. V dropped 11 bases and J dropped 6 bases, with 10 bases sitting between them. Per the germline V gene, CDR1 is MNHEY and CDR2 is SVGAGI. The CDR3 sequence is 11 residues long. As DNA, the CDR3 is TGTGCCTCGGTTTACCCCGGGGAGCTGTTTTTT. This translates into CASVYPGELFF.